This entry describes one T cell receptor (beta chain). This clonotype has only one observation. Which antigen it targets is not known. Per-base qualities were not stored, and no clone one base away is much larger. The roughly 39 donors, aged about 6 to 100 years, were systemically healthy Caucasian individuals from Russia. Around 9.9 milliliters of peripheral blood were collected from each donor into EDTA-treated Vacutainer tubes. Ficoll-Paque density-gradient centrifugation was used to isolate PBMCs, with at least 6 million per sample. Trizol reagent was used to extract total RNA from PBMCs, with at least 6 micrograms per sample. The percentages of naive CD45RAhigh/CD27high T cells were determined by flow cytometry on a PBMC aliquot from every donor. Receptor amplification or capture employed 5' RACE. The sequencer was an Illumina HiSeq 2500. A second roughly 7 to 11 cycle PCR used a sample-barcoded 5' primer and a J-beta primer mix. A unique molecular identifier was introduced onto each TCR beta cDNA molecule by a template-switch 5' adaptor carrying 12 random nucleotides. Each sample yielded at least 3 million CDR3-containing paired-end reads. All of the RNA was converted into first-strand cDNA using the Mint cDNA synthesis kit, with a TRBC-specific oligonucleotide serving as the primer. Following uracil-DNA glycosylase treatment, a first 18-cycle PCR with universal primers M1SS and BC2_uni_R was performed on all cDNA. Per the authors' processing: Each sample was normalized by randomly selecting 1 million high-quality reads, each carrying a distinct molecular identifier. Instead of being binned into consensus sequences, reads with shared molecular identifiers were discarded. MiTCR, set to a Q25 quality threshold and the strictest error-elimination algorithm, was used for CDR3 identification, clonotype clustering and error correction. Lower-bound total TCR beta diversity was estimated with a nonparametric unseen species model using Euler transformation. TCRdb handled the public reads itself, with Q25 trimming in fastp and clone calling in MiXCR, and kept productive beta chains. Entries are consolidated by CDR3 protein sequence, retaining the most common genes and DNA. The V and J calls here are based on TCRdb, not the publication. The sample contains 550,000 to 600,000 distinct CDR3 sequences, approximately 27% of them found a single time. The top ten clones comprise less than 20% of the sample.

This sample stems from a study of blood T cells in healthy people across ages (dated by TCRdb to between 2015 and 2017). General notes on the study: In model experiments, roughly one uniquely barcoded TCR beta cDNA molecule per two T cells was captured by template switching. Donors were grouped into four age groups: young (average roughly 17 years), middle-aged (roughly 37), aged (around 60) and long-lived (roughly 80). To track age-related changes in TCR beta repertoire diversity, the study relied on deep sequencing normalized with unique cDNA molecular identifiers. To avoid experimental bias, donors of different ages were spread randomly across the sequencing lanes. Using the same blood draw, the study looked at two additional independent replicas of 1 million unique cDNA reads for two donors, one aged 18 to 30 and the other aged 80 or older.

The research as a whole found: Donor CMV infection status was unknown, potentially confounding age-related changes in expanded clonotypes. Estimates of total diversity based on one million sequenced T cells were considered lower bounds and underestimates. A strong correlation was found between observed TCR beta diversity and the percentage of naive T cells measured by flow cytometry. The long-lived group showed more naive CD4+ T cells, fewer expanded clones and increased TCR diversity than the aged group, suggesting age selection. As age increased, observed TCR beta diversity per million T cells dropped in a roughly linear way, and a significant reduction was already evident by age about 40. Because profiling used bulk unsorted PBMCs, naive and antigen-experienced compartments could not be compared conclusively.

As encoded in the germline V gene, CDR1 is SGHTA while CDR2 is FQGNSA. The CDR3 goes from the cysteine to the phenylalanine over 13 residues. Only the CDR3 part of the read is kept: 39 bases, read in frame from the first base. V gives up 1 base and J gives up 6 bases, and the segment between their germline ends measures 9 bases. This sequence originates from a woman in her sixties or seventies in good health. This receptor chain uses TRBV7-2 and TRBJ1-2; TRBD1 is perhaps the D gene, given 6 matching bases. The sequenced sample was blood. The sequence in DNA is TGTGCCAGCAGCTTAGGACACAGGGATGGCTACACCTTC. The translation is CASSLGHRDGYTF.